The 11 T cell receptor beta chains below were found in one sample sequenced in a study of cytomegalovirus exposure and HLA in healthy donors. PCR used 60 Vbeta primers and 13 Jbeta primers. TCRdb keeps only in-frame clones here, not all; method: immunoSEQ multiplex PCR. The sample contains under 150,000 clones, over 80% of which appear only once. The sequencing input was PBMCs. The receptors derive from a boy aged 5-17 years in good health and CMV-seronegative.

The CDR3 loop is CASSLEGDSYF. The CDR3 nucleotides are TGTGCCAGCAGCTTAGAAGGGGACTCATACTTC. The chain links TRBV7-9 to TRBJ2-4, with D possibly being TRBD2 (6 bases). V dropped 1 base and J dropped 16 bases, with 11 bases sitting between them. This CDR3 is built from 11 residues. In germline, CDR1 is SEHNR, CDR2 FQNEAQ (reference sequence).

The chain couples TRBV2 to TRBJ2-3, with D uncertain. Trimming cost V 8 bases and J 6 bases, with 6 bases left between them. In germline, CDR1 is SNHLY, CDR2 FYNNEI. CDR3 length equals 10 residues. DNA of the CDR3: TGTGCCAGCCACCGGGATACGCAGTATTTT. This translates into CASHRDTQYF.

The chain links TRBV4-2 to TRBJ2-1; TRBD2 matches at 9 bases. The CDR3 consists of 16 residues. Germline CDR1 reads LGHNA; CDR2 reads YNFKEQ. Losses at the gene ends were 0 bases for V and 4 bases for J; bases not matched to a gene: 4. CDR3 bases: TGTGCCAGCAGCCAAGAAAGCGGGAGGCCTTACAATGAGCAGTTCTTC. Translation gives CASSQESGRPYNEQFF.

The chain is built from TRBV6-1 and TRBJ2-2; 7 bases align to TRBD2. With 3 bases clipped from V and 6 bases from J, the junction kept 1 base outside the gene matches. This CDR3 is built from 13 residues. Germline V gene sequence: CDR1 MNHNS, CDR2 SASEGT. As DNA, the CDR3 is TGTGCCAGCAGTGAGGGGGGGGCCGGGGAGCTGTTTTTT. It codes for CASSEGGAGELFF.

The CDR3 reads CASSEGLADNYEQYF. DNA for the CDR3: TGTGCCAGCAGTGAAGGCTTAGCGGATAACTACGAGCAGTACTTC. The rearrangement joins TRBV2 to TRBJ2-7; D is perhaps TRBD2 (6 bases). Trimming took off 1 base at V and 3 bases at J, with 13 bases between the two ends. The length of the CDR3 is 15 residues. The germline CDR1 and CDR2 sequences are SNHLY and FYNNEI.

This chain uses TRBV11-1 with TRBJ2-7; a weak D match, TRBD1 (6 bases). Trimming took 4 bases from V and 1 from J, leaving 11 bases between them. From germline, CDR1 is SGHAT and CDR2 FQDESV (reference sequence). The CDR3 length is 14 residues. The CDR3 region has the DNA TGTGCCAGCAGCTCAGGGGTGGGGTCCTACGAGCAGTACTTC. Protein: CASSSGVGSYEQYF.

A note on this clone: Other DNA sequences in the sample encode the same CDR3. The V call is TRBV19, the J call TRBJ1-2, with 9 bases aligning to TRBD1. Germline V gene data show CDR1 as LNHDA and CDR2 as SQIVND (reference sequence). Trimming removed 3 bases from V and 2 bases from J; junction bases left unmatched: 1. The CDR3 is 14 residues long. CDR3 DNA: TGTGCCAGTAGTATTGGACAGGGGAACTATGGCTACACCTTC. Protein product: CASSIGQGNYGYTF.

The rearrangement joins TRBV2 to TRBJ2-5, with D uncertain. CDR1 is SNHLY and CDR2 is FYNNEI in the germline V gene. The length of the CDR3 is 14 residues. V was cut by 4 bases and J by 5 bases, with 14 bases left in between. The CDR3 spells CASSATFSQETQYF. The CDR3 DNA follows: TGTGCCAGCAGTGCCACCTTCTCTCAGGAGACCCAGTACTTC.

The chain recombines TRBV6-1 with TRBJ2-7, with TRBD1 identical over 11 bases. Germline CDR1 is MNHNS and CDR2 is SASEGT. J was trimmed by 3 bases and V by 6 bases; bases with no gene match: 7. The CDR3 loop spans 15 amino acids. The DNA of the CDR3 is TGTGCCAGCAGGGGAGCCGGGACAGGGGGCTACGAGCAGTACTTC. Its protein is CASRGAGTGGYEQYF.

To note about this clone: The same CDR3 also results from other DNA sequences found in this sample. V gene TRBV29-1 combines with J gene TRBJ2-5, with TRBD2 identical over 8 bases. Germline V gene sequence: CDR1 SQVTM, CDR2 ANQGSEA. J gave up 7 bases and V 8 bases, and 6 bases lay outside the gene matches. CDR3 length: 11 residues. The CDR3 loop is CSPGGGMTQYF. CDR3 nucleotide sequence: TGCAGCCCGGGGGGGGGTATGACCCAGTACTTC.

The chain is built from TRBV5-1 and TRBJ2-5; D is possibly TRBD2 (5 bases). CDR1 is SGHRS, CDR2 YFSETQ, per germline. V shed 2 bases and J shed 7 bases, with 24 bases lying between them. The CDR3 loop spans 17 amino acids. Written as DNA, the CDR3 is TGCGCCAGCAGCTTCCCTCGGGGTAGCGAGAAAGTGGGGACCCAGTACTTC. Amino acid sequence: CASSFPRGSEKVGTQYF.